In its sample, the clone carrying this T cell receptor beta chain was seen many times. What it binds is not known. The data belong to a study of breast tumors, draining lymph nodes, adjacent tissues. Study-wide points: Tumor TCR diversity was below lymph nodes but above nontumor tissue.

TCRdb called the multiplex PCR reads again in MiXCR, with one record for every CDR3 protein. The data contain around 130,000 distinct CDR3 sequences, around 20% of them seen just once; the ten biggest clones take up 2% to 2.5%. Breast cancer patients provided tissue from their axillary draining lymph nodes. Trimming removed 8 bases from V and 0 bases from J, with 12 bases in between. This CDR3 comprises 14 residues. The germline V gene has CDR1 MGHRA and CDR2 YSYEKL. This sequence joins TRBV4-1 and TRBJ2-3; TRBD2 is a possible D gene (5 bases). Sequenced sample: axillary lymph node tissue. The receptor was isolated from a female donor with breast cancer. Some clones in this sample may be carry-over from other donors' samples. The CDR3 loop reads CASSPSTSTDTQYF. CDR3 nucleotides: TGCGCCAGCTCACCTAGCACTAGCACAGATACGCAGTATTTT.